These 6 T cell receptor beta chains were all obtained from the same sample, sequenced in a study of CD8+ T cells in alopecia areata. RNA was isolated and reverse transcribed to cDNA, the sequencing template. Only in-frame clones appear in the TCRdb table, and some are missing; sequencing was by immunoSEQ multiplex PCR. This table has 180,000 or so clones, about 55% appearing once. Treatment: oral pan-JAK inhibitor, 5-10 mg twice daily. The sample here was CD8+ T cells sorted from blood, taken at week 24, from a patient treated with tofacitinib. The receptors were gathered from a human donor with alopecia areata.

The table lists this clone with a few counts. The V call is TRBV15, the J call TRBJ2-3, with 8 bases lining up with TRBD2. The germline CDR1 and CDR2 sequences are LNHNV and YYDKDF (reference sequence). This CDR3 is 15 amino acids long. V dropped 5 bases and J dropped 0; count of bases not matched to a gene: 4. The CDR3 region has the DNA TGTGCCACCAGCCTAACTAGCGGAAGCACAGATACGCAGTATTTT. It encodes CATSLTSGSTDTQYF.

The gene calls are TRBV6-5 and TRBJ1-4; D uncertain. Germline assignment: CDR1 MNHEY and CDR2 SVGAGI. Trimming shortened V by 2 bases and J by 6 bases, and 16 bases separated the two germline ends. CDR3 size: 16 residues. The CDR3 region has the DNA TGTGCCAGCAGTTACGGTTGGGGAGAAGCCTATGAAAAACTGTTTTTT. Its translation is CASSYGWGEAYEKLFF.

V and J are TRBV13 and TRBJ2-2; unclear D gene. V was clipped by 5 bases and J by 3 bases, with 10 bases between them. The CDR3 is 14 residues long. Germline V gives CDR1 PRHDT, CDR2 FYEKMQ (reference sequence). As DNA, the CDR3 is TGTGCCAGCAGCGATATTAGCTACACCGGGGAGCTGTTTTTT. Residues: CASSDISYTGELFF.

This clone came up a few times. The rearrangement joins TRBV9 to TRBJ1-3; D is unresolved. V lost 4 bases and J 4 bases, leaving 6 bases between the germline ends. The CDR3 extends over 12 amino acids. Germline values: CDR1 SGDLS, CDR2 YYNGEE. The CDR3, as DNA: TGTGCCAGCAGCCCCGGAGGAAACACCATATATTTT. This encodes CASSPGGNTIYF.

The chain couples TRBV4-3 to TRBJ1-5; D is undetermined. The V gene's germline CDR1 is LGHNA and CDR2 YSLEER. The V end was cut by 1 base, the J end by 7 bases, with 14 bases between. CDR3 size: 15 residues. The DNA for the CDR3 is TGCGCCAGCAGCCAAGTTAATTCGGGCGGACAGCCCCAGCATTTT. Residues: CASSQVNSGGQPQHF.

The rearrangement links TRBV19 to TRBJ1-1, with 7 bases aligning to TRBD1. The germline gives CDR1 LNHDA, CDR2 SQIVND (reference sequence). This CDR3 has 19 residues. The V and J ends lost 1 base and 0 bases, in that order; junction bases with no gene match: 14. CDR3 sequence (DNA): TGTGCCAGTAGTATAGCCCTAGTTGAGGGGGCGATCCTGAACACTGAAGCTTTCTTT. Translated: CASSIALVEGAILNTEAFF. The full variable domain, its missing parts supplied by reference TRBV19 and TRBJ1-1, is DGGITQSPKYLFRKEGQNVTLSCEQNLNHDAMYWYRQDPGQGLRLIYYSQIVNDFQKGDIAEGYSVSREKKESFPLTVTSAQKNPTAFYLCASSIALVEGAILNTEAFFGQGTRLTVV.